The present entry profiles one TCR beta chain with its context. The antigen is unknown. The data derive from a study of shared clonotypes between healthy human individuals. Study as a whole: Aged between 18 and 49, the donors were two women and a few men. General study results and limits: Researchers sampled blood only, noting tissue repertoires likely differ.

The assay ran at deep level. Several immunoSEQ plates held equal portions of the genomic DNA taken from each subset. Here immunoSEQ multiplex PCR was the method, and the copy in TCRdb shows in-frame clones only, minus some. The sample carries about 600,000 clones, about 96% recorded once. The material sequenced was naive CD4+ T cells sorted from blood. The subset here: CD45RA+ positively selected. The TCR was taken from a woman in her 30s in good health.

The CDR3: CASSKAQGREQFF. In DNA form, the CDR3 reads TGCGCCAGCAGCAAGGCACAGGGTAGAGAGCAGTTCTTC. The chain carries TRBV5-1 and TRBJ2-1, with TRBD1 as a possible D gene (6 bases). The CDR3 has 13 amino acids. V lost 4 bases to trimming and J lost 10 bases, with 15 bases between them. Germline CDR1 and CDR2: SGHRS and YFSETQ. Together with reference TRBV5-1 and TRBJ2-1, the CDR3 gives the full variable domain: KAGVTQTPRYLIKTRGQQVTLSCSPISGHRSVSWYQQTPGQGLQFLFEYFSETQRNKGNFPGRFSGRQFSNSRSEMNVSTLELGDSALYLCASSKAQGREQFFGPGTRLTVL.